Shown below are 12 T cell receptor beta chains from a single sample sequenced in a study of T cell responses to AZD1222 COVID-19 vaccine. Assay: immunoSEQ multiplex PCR; the TCRdb copy retains only in-frame clones and omits some. This sample yields 100,000 or so clones, of which around 87% are seen a single time; approximately 10% belongs to the top ten. Sequenced material: peripheral blood, taken 28 days after the second AZD1222 dose. The source of these receptors is an adult who received the AZD1222 COVID-19 vaccine.

V gene TRBV6-4 combines with J gene TRBJ2-1, with 12 positions matching TRBD2. Germline CDR1 MRHNA, CDR2 SNTAGT. V gave up 0 bases and J gave up 6 bases; unmatched junction bases: 3. The CDR3 length is 16 residues. The CDR3 here is CASSDSASGGANEQFF. In DNA, the CDR3 is TGTGCCAGCAGTGACTCGGCTAGCGGGGGGGCCAATGAGCAGTTCTTC.

The rearrangement links TRBV12-3 or TRBV12-4 to TRBJ2-2, with D unclear. V dropped 0 bases and J dropped 7 bases, with 6 bases sitting between them. This CDR3 comprises 13 residues. CDR3 nucleotides: TGTGCCAGCAGTTTAGCCCGGTTCGGGGAGCTGTTTTTT. Its translation is CASSLARFGELFF.

This clone has only one observation. This chain joins TRBV5-1 and TRBJ1-6, with TRBD1 matching 8 bases. The CDR3 has 16 amino acids. After removal of 0 bases from V and 7 bases from J, the junction contained 6 bases not matched to a gene. Germline loops: CDR1 SGHRS, CDR2 YFSETQ. CDR3: CASSLDQGALNSPLHF. CDR3 nucleotides: TGCGCCAGCAGCTTGGACCAGGGGGCCTTAAATTCACCCCTCCACTTT.

This chain connects TRBV5-6 to TRBJ2-7; the D gene is possibly TRBD1 (5 bases). Deletions cut 4 bases from V and 3 bases from J, with 20 bases between. The V gene's germline CDR1 is SGHDT and CDR2 YYEEEE. The CDR3 has 16 amino acids. This chain's CDR3 is CASSGLEVSQGYEQYF. CDR3 nucleotide sequence: TGTGCCAGCAGCGGGCTGGAAGTTAGCCAGGGCTACGAGCAGTACTTC.

The chain uses TRBV9 and TRBJ1-2, with a weak D call TRBD1 (6 bases). The germline CDR1 and CDR2 sequences are SGDLS and YYNGEE. The CDR3 has 14 amino acids. V lost 3 bases, J lost 4 bases, and 13 bases lay in between. The CDR3 protein is CASSAGQGSYGYTF. The DNA of the CDR3 is TGTGCCAGCAGCGCGGGGCAGGGGAGCTATGGCTACACCTTC.

Only one count was recorded for this clone. This chain connects TRBV4-3 to TRBJ2-3; D is unresolved. This CDR3 has 18 residues. Germline V gives CDR1 LGHNA, CDR2 YSLEER. V was clipped by 0 bases and J by 2 bases, with 18 bases between them. The CDR3 here is CASSQEYVRGRITDTQYF. As DNA, the CDR3 is TGCGCCAGCAGCCAAGAATACGTACGTGGGCGAATCACAGATACGCAGTATTTT.

The chain combines TRBV4-1 with TRBJ1-3; 8 bases align to TRBD1. This CDR3 region has 15 residues. V shed 2 bases and J 3 bases; nucleotides not matched to a gene: 3. Per germline, CDR1 MGHRA and CDR2 YSYEKL. CDR3 residues: CASSQTGGIGNTIYF. Here the CDR3 DNA reads TGCGCCAGCAGCCAAACAGGGGGGATTGGAAACACCATATATTTT.

The chain has TRBV7-9 and TRBJ1-4, with D unresolved. The CDR3 sequence is 15 residues long. CDR1 and CDR2 from the germline V gene are SEHNR and FQNEAQ (reference sequence). The V end was cut by 3 bases, the J end by 7 bases, with 15 bases between. The DNA of the CDR3 is TGTGCCAGCAGCTTGGTGGAACAGAACTTTGAAAAACTGTTTTTT. Protein sequence: CASSLVEQNFEKLFF.

As DNA, the CDR3 is TGTGCCAGCAGCAAAGATCGTACACCCTCGAATCAGCCCCAGCATTTT. This gives the protein CASSKDRTPSNQPQHF. This sequence joins TRBV21-1 and TRBJ1-5; the table's D call, TRBD1, was not checked against the DNA. TRBV21-1 is recorded as a pseudogene. The CDR3 sequence is 16 residues long.

This chain links TRBV28 with TRBJ1-4, with D possibly TRBD1 on 5 matching bases. Trimming pared 7 bases from V and 7 bases from J, leaving 19 bases between. The CDR3 loop spans 15 amino acids. CDR1 and CDR2 (germline): MDHEN, SYDVKM. DNA for the CDR3: TGTGCCAGCATGCGACCGGGGACGGTGGGTGAAAAACTGTTTTTT. It encodes CASMRPGTVGEKLFF.

The chain uses TRBV3-1 (or the pseudogene TRBV3-2) and TRBJ1-2; no clear D. The length of the CDR3 is 12 residues. Trimming cost V 5 bases and J 8 bases, with 12 bases left between them. Germline V gives CDR1 LGHDT, CDR2 YNNKEL (reference sequence). The CDR3 DNA is TGTGCCAGCAGCTCCGAGGTTCGGGGCTACACCTTC. It codes for CASSSEVRGYTF.

V gene TRBV7-2 combines with J gene TRBJ1-3; tentatively, D is TRBD1 (5 bases). V was clipped by 2 bases and J by 4 bases, with 9 bases between them. In germline, CDR1 is SGHTA, CDR2 FQGNSA. This CDR3 has 14 amino acids. The CDR3: CASSLLTAGNTIYF. CDR3 bases: TGTGCCAGCAGCTTATTGACAGCCGGAAACACCATATATTTT.